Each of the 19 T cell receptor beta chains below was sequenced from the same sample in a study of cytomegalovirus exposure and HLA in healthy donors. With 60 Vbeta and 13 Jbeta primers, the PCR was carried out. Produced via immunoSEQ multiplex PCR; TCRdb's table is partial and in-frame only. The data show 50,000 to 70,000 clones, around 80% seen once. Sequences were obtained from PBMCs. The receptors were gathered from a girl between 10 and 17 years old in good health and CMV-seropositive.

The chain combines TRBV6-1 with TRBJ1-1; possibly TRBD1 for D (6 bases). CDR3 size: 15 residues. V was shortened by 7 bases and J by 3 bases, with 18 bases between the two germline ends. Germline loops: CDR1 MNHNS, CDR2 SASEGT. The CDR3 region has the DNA TGTGCCAGCAAGTATTCCCAGGGGAAGGACACTGAAGCTTTCTTT. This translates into CASKYSQGKDTEAFF.

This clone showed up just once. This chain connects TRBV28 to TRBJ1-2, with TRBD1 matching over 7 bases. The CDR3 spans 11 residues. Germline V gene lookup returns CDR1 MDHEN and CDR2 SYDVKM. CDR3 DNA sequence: TGTGCGATGGAGGGGGCGGGTGGCTACACCTTC. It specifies CAMEGAGGYTF.

Here the CDR3 DNA reads TGTGCCAGCAGCGTAGAGTCTGACAGTTGGTATGGCTACACCTTC. Amino acid sequence: CASSVESDSWYGYTF. The chain couples TRBV9 to TRBJ1-2; D perhaps matches TRBD1 (5 bases). The CDR3 covers 15 residues. Germline CDR1 SGDLS, CDR2 YYNGEE. Trimming cost V 0 bases and J 5 bases, with 14 bases left between them.

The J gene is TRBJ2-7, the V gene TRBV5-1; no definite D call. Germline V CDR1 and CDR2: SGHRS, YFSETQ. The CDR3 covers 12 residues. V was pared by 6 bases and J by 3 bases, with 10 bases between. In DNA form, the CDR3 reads TGCGCCAGCAAAAACAATAACTACGAGCAGTACTTC. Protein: CASKNNNYEQYF.

CDR3 residues: CASSQSRQSGANVLTF. Here the CDR3 DNA reads TGCGCCAGCAGTCAATCGAGGCAGTCGGGGGCCAACGTCCTGACTTTC. The genes are TRBV23-1 and TRBJ2-6; D gene uncertain. TRBV23-1 carries the ORF label, with uncertain function. The CDR3 totals 16 residues. Deletions cut 0 bases from V and 4 bases from J, with 10 bases between.

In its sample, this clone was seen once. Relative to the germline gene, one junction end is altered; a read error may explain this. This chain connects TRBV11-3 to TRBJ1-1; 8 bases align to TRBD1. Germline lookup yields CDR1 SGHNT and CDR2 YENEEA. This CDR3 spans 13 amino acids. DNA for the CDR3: TGTGCCAGCAGCGTAGACAGGGGCACTGAAGCTTTCTTT. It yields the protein CASSVDRGTEAFF.

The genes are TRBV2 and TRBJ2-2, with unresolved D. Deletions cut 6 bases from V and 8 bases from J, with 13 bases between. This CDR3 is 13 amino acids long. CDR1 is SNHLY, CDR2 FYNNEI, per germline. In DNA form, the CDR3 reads TGTGCCAGCAGGGCTAGATGGTTGGGGGAGCTGTTTTTT. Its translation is CASRARWLGELFF.

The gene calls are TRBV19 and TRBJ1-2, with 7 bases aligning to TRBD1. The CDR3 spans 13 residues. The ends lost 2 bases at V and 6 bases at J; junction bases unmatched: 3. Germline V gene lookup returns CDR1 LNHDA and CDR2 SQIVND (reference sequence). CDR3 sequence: CASSISRGDGYTF. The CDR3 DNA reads TGTGCCAGTAGTATAAGCAGGGGGGATGGCTACACCTTC.

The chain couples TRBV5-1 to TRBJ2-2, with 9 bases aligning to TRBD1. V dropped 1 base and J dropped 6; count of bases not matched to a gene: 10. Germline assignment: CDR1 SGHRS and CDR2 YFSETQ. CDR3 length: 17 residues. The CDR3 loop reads CASSLRGGQGTPGELFF. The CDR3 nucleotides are TGCGCCAGCAGCTTGAGAGGGGGACAGGGAACCCCCGGGGAGCTGTTTTTT.

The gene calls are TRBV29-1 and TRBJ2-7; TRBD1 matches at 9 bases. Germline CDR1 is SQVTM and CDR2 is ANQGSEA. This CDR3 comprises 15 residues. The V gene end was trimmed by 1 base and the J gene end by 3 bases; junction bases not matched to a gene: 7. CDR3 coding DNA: TGCAGCGTTGAAGGCGGACAGGGGAAAGACTACGAGCAGTACTTC. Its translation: CSVEGGQGKDYEQYF.

The CDR3 loop reads CASSQENWRTQYF. The CDR3 DNA follows: TGCGCCAGCAGCCAAGAAAACTGGAGGACGCAGTATTTT. The chain couples TRBV4-3 to TRBJ2-3, with D perhaps matching TRBD2 (5 bases). Germline CDR1 is LGHNA and CDR2 is YSLEER. The CDR3 runs 13 residues. V gave up 0 bases and J gave up 9 bases, with 10 bases separating them.

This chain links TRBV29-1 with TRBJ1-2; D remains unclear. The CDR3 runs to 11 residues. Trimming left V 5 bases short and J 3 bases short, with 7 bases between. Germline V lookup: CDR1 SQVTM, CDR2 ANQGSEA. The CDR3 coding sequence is TGCAGCGTTTACTCACACTATGGCTACACCTTC. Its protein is CSVYSHYGYTF. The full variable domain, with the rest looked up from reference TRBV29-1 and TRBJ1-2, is SAVISQKPSRDICQRGTSLTIQCQVDSQVTMMFWYRQQPGQSLTLIATANQGSEATYESGFVIDKFPISRPNLTFSTLTVSNMSPEDSSIYLCSVYSHYGYTFGSGTRLTVV.

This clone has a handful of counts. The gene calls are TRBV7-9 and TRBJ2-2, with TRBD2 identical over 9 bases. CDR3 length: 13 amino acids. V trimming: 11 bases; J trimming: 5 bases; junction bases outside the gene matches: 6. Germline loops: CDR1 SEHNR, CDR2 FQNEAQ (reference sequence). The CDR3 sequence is CAPGSGGTGELFF. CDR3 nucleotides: TGTGCCCCCGGGAGCGGGGGGACCGGGGAGCTGTTTTTT.

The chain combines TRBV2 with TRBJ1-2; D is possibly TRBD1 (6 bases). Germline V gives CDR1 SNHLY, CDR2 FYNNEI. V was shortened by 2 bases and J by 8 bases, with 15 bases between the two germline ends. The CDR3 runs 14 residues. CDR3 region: CASSEYAGVEGYTF. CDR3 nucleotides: TGTGCCAGCAGTGAATATGCAGGGGTAGAAGGCTACACCTTC.

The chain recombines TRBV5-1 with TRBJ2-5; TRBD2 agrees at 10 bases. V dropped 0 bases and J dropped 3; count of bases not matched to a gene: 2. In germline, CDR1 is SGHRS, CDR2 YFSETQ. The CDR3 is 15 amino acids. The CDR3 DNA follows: TGCGCCAGCAGCTTGGGACTAGCGGGTGAAGAGACCCAGTACTTC. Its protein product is CASSLGLAGEETQYF.

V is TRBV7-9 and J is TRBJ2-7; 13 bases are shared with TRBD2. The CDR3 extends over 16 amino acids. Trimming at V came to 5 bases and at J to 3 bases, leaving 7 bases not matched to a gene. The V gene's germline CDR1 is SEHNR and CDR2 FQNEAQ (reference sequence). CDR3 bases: TGTGCCAGCAGCCGCCTGGGACTAGCGGGATACTACGAGCAGTACTTC. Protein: CASSRLGLAGYYEQYF.

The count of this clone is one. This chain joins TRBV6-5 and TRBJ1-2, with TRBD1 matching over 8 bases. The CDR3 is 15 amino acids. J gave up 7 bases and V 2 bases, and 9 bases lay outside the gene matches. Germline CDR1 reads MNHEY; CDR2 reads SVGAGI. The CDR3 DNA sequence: TGTGCCAGCAGTTACAACAATCAGGGGGCGCGTGGCTACACCTTC. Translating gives CASSYNNQGARGYTF.

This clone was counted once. The CDR3 DNA reads as TGCGCCAGCAGCGCGGGACAGGGGATCGGAAGGTCCTACGAGCAGTACTTC. Translation: CASSAGQGIGRSYEQYF. The V gene is TRBV5-1, the J gene TRBJ2-7; 10 positions match TRBD1. Germline assignment: CDR1 SGHRS and CDR2 YFSETQ. The CDR3 runs 17 residues. The V segment lost 4 bases and the J segment 1 base; nucleotides outside the gene matches: 11.

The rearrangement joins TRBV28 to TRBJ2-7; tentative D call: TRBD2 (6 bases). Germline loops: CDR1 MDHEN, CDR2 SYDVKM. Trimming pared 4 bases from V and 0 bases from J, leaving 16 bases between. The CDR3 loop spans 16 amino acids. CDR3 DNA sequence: TGTGCCAGCAGTTCCTCGTGGCGGGACCCCTCCTACGAGCAGTACTTC. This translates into CASSSSWRDPSYEQYF.